One sample yielded the 17 T cell receptor beta chains listed below, sequenced in a study of cytomegalovirus exposure and HLA in healthy donors. It was with 60 Vbeta and 13 Jbeta primers that the PCR ran. This table comes from immunoSEQ multiplex PCR, and its TCRdb copy is limited to in-frame clones, with some not included. The repertoire holds some 120,000 clones, with over 60% as singletons. Sequenced sample: PBMCs. These receptors were collected from a man in his late teens or twenties in good health and CMV-seropositive.

J is TRBJ1-3 and V is TRBV4-2; 7 nucleotides align to TRBD1. After removal of 0 bases from V and 4 bases from J, the junction contained 12 bases not matched to a gene. CDR1 is LGHNA and CDR2 is YNFKEQ in the germline V gene. The CDR3 is made up of 18 amino acids. The CDR3 loop is CASSQERGQGYLGNTIYF. CDR3 coding DNA: TGTGCCAGCAGCCAAGAAAGGGGGCAGGGTTATCTCGGAAACACCATATATTTT.

This sequence joins TRBV6-5 and TRBJ2-7; TRBD2 is a possible D gene (6 bases). Germline V gene data show CDR1 as MNHEY and CDR2 as SVGAGI. Trimming took off 8 bases at V and 5 bases at J, with 7 bases between the two ends. There are 10 residues in the CDR3. CDR3 coding DNA: TGTGCCAGCGGGGGGAACGAGCAGTACTTC. Translated, it gives CASGGNEQYF.

The genes are TRBV20-1 and TRBJ2-1; 9 nucleotides line up with TRBD2. Per germline, CDR1 DFQATT and CDR2 SNEGSKA (reference sequence). This CDR3 comprises 11 residues. V lost 6 bases and J lost 15; bases outside the gene matches: 9. The CDR3, as DNA: TGCAGTGCAACGCGGGGGGGGCTGGGGTTCTTC. Its translation is CSATRGGLGFF.

In its sample, this clone was seen once. In nucleotides, the CDR3 is TGTGCCAGCTCACCGACAGGGTTGAAGACCCAGTACTTC. Encoded protein: CASSPTGLKTQYF. The chain couples TRBV18 to TRBJ2-5, with 7 nucleotides matching TRBD1. Trimming at V came to 3 bases and at J to 6 bases, leaving 4 bases not matched to a gene. This CDR3 has 13 amino acids. From germline, CDR1 is KGHSH and CDR2 LQKENI.

This rearrangement joins TRBV28 to TRBJ1-1; D is perhaps TRBD1 (6 bases). The length of the CDR3 is 18 residues. CDR1 and CDR2 from the germline V gene are MDHEN and SYDVKM. V was cut by 3 bases and J by 0 bases, with 20 bases left in between. CDR3 sequence: CASSFWGGEGRMNTEAFF. The DNA of the CDR3 is TGTGCCAGCAGTTTCTGGGGGGGCGAAGGACGAATGAACACTGAAGCTTTCTTT. The full variable domain, completed using reference TRBV28 and TRBJ1-1, is DVKVTQSSRYLVKRTGEKVFLECVQDMDHENMFWYRQDPGLGLRLIYFSYDVKMKEKGDIPEGYSVSREKKERFSLILESASTNQTSMYLCASSFWGGEGRMNTEAFFGQGTRLTVV.

There are a few counts of this clone. This chain links TRBV6-6 with TRBJ1-1; no clear D gene. CDR1 MNHNY and CDR2 SVGAGI come from the germline V gene (reference sequence). CDR3 length equals 11 residues. Trimming removed 8 bases from V and 3 bases from J, with 7 bases in between. Written as DNA, the CDR3 is TGTGCCAGCGGGCTGTACACTGAAGCTTTCTTT. This sequence encodes CASGLYTEAFF.

The CDR3 DNA reads as TGTGCCAGCAGTGGGCAGGGCGGGATGGGGAACGAGCAGTACTTC. It codes for CASSGQGGMGNEQYF. This chain links TRBV2 with TRBJ2-7; D perhaps matches TRBD2 (6 bases). The CDR3 spans 15 residues. Trimming took 4 bases from V and 5 from J, leaving 18 bases between them. Germline V gives CDR1 SNHLY, CDR2 FYNNEI.

The chain is built from TRBV21-1 and TRBJ2-1; the D segment call TRBD1 is taken from the table without a DNA check. TRBV21-1 is a listed pseudogene. The CDR3 sequence is 19 residues long. This chain's CDR3 is CASSKALRQGAPIYNEQFF. The DNA of the CDR3 is TGTGCCAGCAGCAAAGCGCTGAGGCAGGGGGCCCCGATCTACAATGAGCAGTTCTTC.

The chain uses TRBV6-1 and TRBJ1-3; tentative D call: TRBD1 (6 bases). CDR1 MNHNS and CDR2 SASEGT come from the germline V gene. The ends were cut back, 10 bases at V and 1 base at J, with 11 bases in the middle. The CDR3 has 13 amino acids. The DNA of the CDR3 is TGTGCCATTACAGGGTTATCTGGAAACACCATATATTTT. Its translation is CAITGLSGNTIYF.

The rearrangement uses TRBV6-6 and TRBJ2-7, with TRBD1 matching 7 bases. After removal of 8 bases from V and 5 bases from J, the junction contained 12 bases not matched to a gene. Germline-derived CDR1 and CDR2 are MNHNY and SVGAGI (reference sequence). The CDR3 has 14 residues. For the CDR3, the DNA is TGTGCCAGCCGCCATAACAGGGGAATCGACGAGCAGTACTTC. As protein: CASRHNRGIDEQYF.

This chain joins TRBV6-4 and TRBJ1-3; 8 nucleotides align to TRBD1. V was clipped by 5 bases and J by 3 bases; unmatched bases: 3. The CDR3 is 14 amino acids. CDR1 is MRHNA, CDR2 SNTAGT, per germline. CDR3 protein: CASSRQGFGNTIYF. Here the CDR3 DNA reads TGTGCCAGCAGTCGACAGGGGTTTGGAAACACCATATATTTT.

The chain is built from TRBV25-1 and TRBJ1-2; 9 bases agree with TRBD1. Germline lookup yields CDR1 MGHDK and CDR2 SYGVNS. The CDR3 extends over 14 amino acids. Losses at the gene ends were 2 bases for V and 6 bases for J; bases not matched to a gene: 4. CDR3 DNA: TGTGCCAGCAGTGAAAGTTGGGACAGGGATGGCTACACCTTC. Translated, it gives CASSESWDRDGYTF.

The genes are TRBV6-5 and TRBJ1-4, with D hard to call. CDR1 and CDR2 from the germline V gene are MNHEY and SVGAGI. V dropped 0 bases and J dropped 0 bases, with 5 bases sitting between them. The CDR3 loop spans 15 amino acids. The CDR3 bases are TGTGCCAGCAGTTACTCGGCCTCAACTAATGAAAAACTGTTTTTT. It translates to CASSYSASTNEKLFF.

This chain joins TRBV27 and TRBJ2-7; TRBD1 is a possible D gene (6 bases). The CDR3 runs 14 residues. V lost 2 bases and J lost 1, with 9 bases in between. Germline-derived CDR1 and CDR2 are MNHEY and SMNVEV (reference sequence). The CDR3 DNA sequence: TGTGCCAGCAGTTTAGTGGACAGTTCCTACGAGCAGTACTTC. It specifies CASSLVDSSYEQYF.

The chain combines TRBV9 with TRBJ2-3; TRBD2 is a possible D gene (5 bases). Germline lookup yields CDR1 SGDLS and CDR2 YYNGEE. The V end lost 2 bases, the J end lost 3 bases, and 16 bases lay between the germline ends. The CDR3 runs to 16 residues. In nucleotides, the CDR3 is TGTGCCAGCAGCGTTGAGGTGATAGCGTCGACAGATACGCAGTATTTT. Its protein product is CASSVEVIASTDTQYF. The entire variable domain, with the rest obtained from reference TRBV9 and TRBJ2-3, is as follows: DSGVTQTPKHLITATGQRVTLRCSPRSGDLSVYWYQQSLDQGLQFLIQYYNGEERAKGNILERFSAQQFPDLHSELNLSSLELGDSALYFCASSVEVIASTDTQYFGPGTRLTVL.

The chain couples TRBV5-1 to TRBJ1-1, with D unresolved. Germline lookup yields CDR1 SGHRS and CDR2 YFSETQ. V gave up 0 bases and J gave up 0 bases, with 6 bases separating them. CDR3 length equals 14 residues. The CDR3 bases are TGCGCCAGCAGCTTGGGCCAGATGAACACTGAAGCTTTCTTT. Its translation: CASSLGQMNTEAFF.

There are a few counts of this clone. The rearrangement uses TRBV7-6 and TRBJ2-3; 7 bases map to TRBD2. CDR3 size: 15 residues. Germline loops: CDR1 SGHVS, CDR2 FNYEAQ. Trimming cost V 1 base and J 6 bases; bases outside gene matches: 7. CDR3 nucleotides: TGTGCCAGCAGCTTAGTGGCTAGCGGTCCGGATACGCAGTATTTT. This sequence encodes CASSLVASGPDTQYF.